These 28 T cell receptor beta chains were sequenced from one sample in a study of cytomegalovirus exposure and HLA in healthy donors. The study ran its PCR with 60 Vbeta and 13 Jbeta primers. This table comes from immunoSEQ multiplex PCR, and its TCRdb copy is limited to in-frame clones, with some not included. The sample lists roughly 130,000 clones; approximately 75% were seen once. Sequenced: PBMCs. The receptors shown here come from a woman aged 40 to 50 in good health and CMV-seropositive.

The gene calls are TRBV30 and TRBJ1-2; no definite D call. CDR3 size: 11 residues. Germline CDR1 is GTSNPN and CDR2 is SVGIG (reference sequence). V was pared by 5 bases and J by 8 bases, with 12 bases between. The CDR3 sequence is CAWPGESGYTF. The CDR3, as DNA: TGTGCCTGGCCCGGGGAGAGCGGCTACACCTTC.

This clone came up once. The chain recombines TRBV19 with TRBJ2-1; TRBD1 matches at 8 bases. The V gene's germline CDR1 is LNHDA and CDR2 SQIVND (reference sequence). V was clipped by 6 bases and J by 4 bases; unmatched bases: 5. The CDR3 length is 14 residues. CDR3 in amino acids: CASSRTGTYNEQFF. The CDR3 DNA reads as TGTGCCAGTAGCAGGACAGGGACTTACAATGAGCAGTTCTTC.

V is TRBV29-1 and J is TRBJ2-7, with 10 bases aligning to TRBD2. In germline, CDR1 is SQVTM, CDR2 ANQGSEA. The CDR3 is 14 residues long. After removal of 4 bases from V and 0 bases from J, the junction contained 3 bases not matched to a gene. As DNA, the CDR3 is TGCAGCGTTGGTGGGACTAGCGCCTCCTACGAGCAGTACTTC. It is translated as CSVGGTSASYEQYF.

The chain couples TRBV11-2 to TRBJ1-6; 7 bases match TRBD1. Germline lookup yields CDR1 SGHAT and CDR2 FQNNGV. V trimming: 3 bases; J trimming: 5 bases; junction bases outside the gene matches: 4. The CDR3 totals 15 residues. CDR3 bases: TGTGCCAGCAGCTTGACAGGGTTCGATAATTCACCCCTCCACTTT. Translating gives CASSLTGFDNSPLHF.

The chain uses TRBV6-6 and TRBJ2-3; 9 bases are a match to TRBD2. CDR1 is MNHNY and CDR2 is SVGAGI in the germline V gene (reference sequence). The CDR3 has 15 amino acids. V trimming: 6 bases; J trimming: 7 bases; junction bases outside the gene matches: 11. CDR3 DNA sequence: TGTGCCAGCAGGGGGGGGCTAGCGGGACTTTATACGCAGTATTTT. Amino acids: CASRGGLAGLYTQYF.

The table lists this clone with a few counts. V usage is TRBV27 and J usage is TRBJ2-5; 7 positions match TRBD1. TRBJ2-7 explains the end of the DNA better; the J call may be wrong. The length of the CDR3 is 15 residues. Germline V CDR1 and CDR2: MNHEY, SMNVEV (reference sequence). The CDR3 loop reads CASSFRGRFPYEQYF. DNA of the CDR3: TGTGCCAGCAGTTTTAGGGGGCGTTTTCCCTACGAGCAGTACTTC.

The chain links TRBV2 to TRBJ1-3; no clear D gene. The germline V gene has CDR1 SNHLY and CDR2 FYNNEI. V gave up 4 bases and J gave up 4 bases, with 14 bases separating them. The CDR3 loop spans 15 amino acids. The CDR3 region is CASSGRVQRGNTIYF. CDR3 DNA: TGTGCCAGCAGTGGACGGGTTCAAAGAGGAAACACCATATATTTT.

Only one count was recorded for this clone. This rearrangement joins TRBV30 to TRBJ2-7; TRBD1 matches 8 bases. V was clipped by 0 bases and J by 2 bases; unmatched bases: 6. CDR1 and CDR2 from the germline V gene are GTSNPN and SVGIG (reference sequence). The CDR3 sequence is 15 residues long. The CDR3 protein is CAWSVFGTGAYEQYF. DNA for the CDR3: TGTGCCTGGAGTGTATTCGGGACAGGAGCCTACGAGCAGTACTTC.

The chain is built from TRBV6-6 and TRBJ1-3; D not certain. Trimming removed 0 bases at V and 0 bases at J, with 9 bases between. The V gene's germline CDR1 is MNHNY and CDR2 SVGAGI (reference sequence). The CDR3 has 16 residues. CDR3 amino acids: CASSYSSESSGNTIYF. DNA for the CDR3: TGTGCCAGCAGTTACTCGAGTGAAAGCTCTGGAAACACCATATATTTT.

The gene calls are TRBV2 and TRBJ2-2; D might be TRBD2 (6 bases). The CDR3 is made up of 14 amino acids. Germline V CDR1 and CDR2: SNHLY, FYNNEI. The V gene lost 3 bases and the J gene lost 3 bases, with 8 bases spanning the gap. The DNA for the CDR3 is TGTGCCAGCAGTGATGGGGACTACACCGGGGAGCTGTTTTTT. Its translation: CASSDGDYTGELFF.

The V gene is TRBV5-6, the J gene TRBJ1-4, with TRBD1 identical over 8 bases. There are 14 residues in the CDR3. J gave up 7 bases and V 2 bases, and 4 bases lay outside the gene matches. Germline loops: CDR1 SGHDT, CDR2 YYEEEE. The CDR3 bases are TGTGCCAGCAGCTTTACAGGGGGGAGTGAAAAACTGTTTTTT. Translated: CASSFTGGSEKLFF.

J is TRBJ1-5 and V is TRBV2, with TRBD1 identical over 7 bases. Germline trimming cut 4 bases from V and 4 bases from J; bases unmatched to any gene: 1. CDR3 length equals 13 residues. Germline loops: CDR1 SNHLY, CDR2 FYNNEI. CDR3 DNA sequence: TGTGCCAGCAGTGCACAGGGGAATCAGCCCCAGCATTTT. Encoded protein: CASSAQGNQPQHF. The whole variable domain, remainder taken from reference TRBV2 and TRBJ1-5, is EPEVTQTPSHQVTQMGQEVILRCVPISNHLYFYWYRQILGQKVEFLVSFYNNEISEKSEIFDDQFSVERPDGSNFTLKIRSTKLEDSAMYFCASSAQGNQPQHFGDGTRLSIL.

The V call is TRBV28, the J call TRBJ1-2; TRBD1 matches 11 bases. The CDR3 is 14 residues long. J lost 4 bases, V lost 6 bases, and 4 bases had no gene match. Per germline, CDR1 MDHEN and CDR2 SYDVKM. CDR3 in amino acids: CASRGTGGSYGYTF. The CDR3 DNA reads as TGTGCCAGCAGGGGGACAGGGGGTTCCTATGGCTACACCTTC.

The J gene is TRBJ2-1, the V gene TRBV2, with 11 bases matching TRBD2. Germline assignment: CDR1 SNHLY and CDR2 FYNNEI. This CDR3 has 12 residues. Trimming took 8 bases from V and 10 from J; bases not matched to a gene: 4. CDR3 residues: CASSGTSGEQFF. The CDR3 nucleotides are TGTGCCAGCTCCGGGACTAGCGGCGAGCAGTTCTTC.

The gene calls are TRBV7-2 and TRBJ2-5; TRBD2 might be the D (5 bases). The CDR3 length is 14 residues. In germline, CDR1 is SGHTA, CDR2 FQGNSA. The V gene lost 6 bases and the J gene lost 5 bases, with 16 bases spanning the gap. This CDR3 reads CASRLGVGLETQYF. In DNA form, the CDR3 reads TGTGCCAGCAGACTCGGGGTTGGCCTTGAGACCCAGTACTTC.

CDR3 DNA: TGTGCCAGTAGTCCTAGCGGGAACTACGAGCAGTACTTC. It codes for CASSPSGNYEQYF. The chain combines TRBV19 with TRBJ2-7; TRBD2 aligns across 9 bases. The CDR3 sequence is 13 residues long. J was trimmed by 3 bases and V by 5 bases; bases with no gene match: 2. In germline, CDR1 is LNHDA, CDR2 SQIVND (reference sequence).

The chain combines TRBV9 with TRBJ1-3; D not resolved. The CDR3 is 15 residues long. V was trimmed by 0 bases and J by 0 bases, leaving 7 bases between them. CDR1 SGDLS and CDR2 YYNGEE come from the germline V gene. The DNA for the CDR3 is TGTGCCAGCAGCGTAGCGAGTTACTCTGGAAACACCATATATTTT. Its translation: CASSVASYSGNTIYF.

CDR3 DNA: TGTGCCAGTAGTAAACTGGACACCCGCTATGGCTACACCTTC. Protein: CASSKLDTRYGYTF. The V gene is TRBV19, the J gene TRBJ1-2; possible D gene TRBD1, 5 bases. This CDR3 spans 14 amino acids. Trimming removed 4 bases at V and 4 bases at J, with 13 bases between. In germline, CDR1 is LNHDA, CDR2 SQIVND (reference sequence).

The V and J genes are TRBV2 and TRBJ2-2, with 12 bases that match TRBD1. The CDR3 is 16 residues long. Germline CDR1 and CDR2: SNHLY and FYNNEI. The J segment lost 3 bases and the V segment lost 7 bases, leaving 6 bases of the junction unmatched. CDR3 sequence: CASIGTGGSYTGELFF. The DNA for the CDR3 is TGTGCCAGCATAGGGACAGGGGGCTCCTACACCGGGGAGCTGTTTTTT.

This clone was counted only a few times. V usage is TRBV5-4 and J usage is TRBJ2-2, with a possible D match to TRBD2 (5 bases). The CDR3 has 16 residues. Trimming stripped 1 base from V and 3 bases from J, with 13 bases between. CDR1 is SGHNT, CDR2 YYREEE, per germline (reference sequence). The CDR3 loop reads CASSLMISVDTGELFF. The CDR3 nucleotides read TGTGCCAGCAGCTTGATGATTAGCGTGGACACCGGGGAGCTGTTTTTT. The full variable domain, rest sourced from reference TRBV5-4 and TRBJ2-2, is ETGVTQSPTHLIKTRGQQVTLRCSSQSGHNTVSWYQQALGQGPQFIFQYYREEENGRGNFPPRFSGLQFPNYSSELNVNALELDDSALYLCASSLMISVDTGELFFGEGSRLTVL.

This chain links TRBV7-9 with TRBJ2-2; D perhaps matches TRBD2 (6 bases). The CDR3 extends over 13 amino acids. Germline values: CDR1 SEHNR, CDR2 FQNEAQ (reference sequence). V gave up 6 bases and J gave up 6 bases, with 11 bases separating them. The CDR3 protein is CASSYRDSGELFF. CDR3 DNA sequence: TGTGCCAGCAGTTATCGGGACTCCGGGGAGCTGTTTTTT.

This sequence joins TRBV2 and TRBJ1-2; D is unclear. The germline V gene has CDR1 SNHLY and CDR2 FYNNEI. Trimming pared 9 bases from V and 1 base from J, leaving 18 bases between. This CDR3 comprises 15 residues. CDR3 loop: CARAEGLGINYGYTF. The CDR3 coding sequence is TGTGCCAGGGCGGAGGGTCTGGGGATTAACTATGGCTACACCTTC.

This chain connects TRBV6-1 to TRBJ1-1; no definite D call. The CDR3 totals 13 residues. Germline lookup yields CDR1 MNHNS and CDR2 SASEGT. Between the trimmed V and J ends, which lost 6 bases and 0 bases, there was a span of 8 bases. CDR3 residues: CASSRHMNTEAFF. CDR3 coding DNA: TGTGCCAGCAGCAGACATATGAACACTGAAGCTTTCTTT.

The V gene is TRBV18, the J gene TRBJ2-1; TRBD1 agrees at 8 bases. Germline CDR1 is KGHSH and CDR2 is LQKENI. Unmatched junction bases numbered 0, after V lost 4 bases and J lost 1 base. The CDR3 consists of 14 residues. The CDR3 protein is CASSRQGSYNEQFF. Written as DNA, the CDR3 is TGTGCCAGCTCACGACAGGGGTCCTACAATGAGCAGTTCTTC.

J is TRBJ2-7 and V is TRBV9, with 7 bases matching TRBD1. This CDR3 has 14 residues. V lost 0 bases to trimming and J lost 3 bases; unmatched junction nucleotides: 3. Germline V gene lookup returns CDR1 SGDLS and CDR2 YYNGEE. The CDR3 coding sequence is TGTGCCAGCAGCGTAGCACAGGGGAGCTACGAGCAGTACTTC. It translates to CASSVAQGSYEQYF. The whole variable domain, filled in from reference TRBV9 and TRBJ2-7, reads DSGVTQTPKHLITATGQRVTLRCSPRSGDLSVYWYQQSLDQGLQFLIQYYNGEERAKGNILERFSAQQFPDLHSELNLSSLELGDSALYFCASSVAQGSYEQYFGPGTRLTVT.

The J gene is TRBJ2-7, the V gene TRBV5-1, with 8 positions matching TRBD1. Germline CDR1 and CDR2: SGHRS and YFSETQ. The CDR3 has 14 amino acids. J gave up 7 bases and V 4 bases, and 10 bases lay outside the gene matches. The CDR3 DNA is TGCGCCAGCAGCCCGGACAGGGAGAATTGGGAGCAGTACTTC. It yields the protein CASSPDRENWEQYF. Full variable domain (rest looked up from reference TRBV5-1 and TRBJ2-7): KAGVTQTPRYLIKTRGQQVTLSCSPISGHRSVSWYQQTPGQGLQFLFEYFSETQRNKGNFPGRFSGRQFSNSRSEMNVSTLELGDSALYLCASSPDRENWEQYFGPGTRLTVT.

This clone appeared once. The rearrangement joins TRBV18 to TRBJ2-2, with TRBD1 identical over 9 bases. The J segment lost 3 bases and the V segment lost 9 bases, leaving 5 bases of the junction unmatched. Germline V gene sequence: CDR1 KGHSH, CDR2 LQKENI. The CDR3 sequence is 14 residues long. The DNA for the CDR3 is TGTGCCAGTATTACAGGGGGCGACACCGGGGAGCTGTTTTTT. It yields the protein CASITGGDTGELFF.

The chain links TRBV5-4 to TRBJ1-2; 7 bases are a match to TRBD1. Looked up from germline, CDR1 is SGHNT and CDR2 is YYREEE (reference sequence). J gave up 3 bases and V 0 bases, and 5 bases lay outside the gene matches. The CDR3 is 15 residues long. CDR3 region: CASSLATGVDYGYTF. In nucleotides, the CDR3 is TGTGCCAGCAGCTTGGCCACAGGGGTTGACTATGGCTACACCTTC.